This T cell receptor (beta chain) is drawn from a study of vaccination effects on CD4 cells after COVID-19. Whole-study context: ViraFEST expansion of antigen-specific CD4+ T cells with viral peptide pools preceded sequencing. Overall study results and limits: Late after vaccination, infection- and vaccine-induced clones showed marked clonal contraction.

In regard to this clone: Antigen: not known.

The CDR3 runs to 14 residues. Germline V gives CDR1 SGHTA, CDR2 FQGTGA. V lost 3 bases to trimming and J lost 3 bases; unmatched junction nucleotides: 4. Culture lasted about ten days before CD4+ T cell isolation. The person was diagnosed with PCR-confirmed SARS-CoV-2 infection between March and December 2020. Half the medium was replaced with IL-2 medium on days 3 and 7. Profiled with immunoSEQ multiplex PCR; TCRdb holds only in-frame clones, not every one. The sample contains tens of thousands of clones, about 69% of which appear only once. Sample: CD4+ T cells from PBMCs cultured without peptide, taken before COVID-19 vaccination. This chain connects TRBV7-3 to TRBJ2-5, with 7 positions matching TRBD2. This clonotype originated in a human donor who had a prior SARS-CoV-2 infection. CDR3 coding DNA: TGTGCCAGCAGCTTTGGTGGGGGGGAAGAGACCCAGTACTTC. This translates into CASSFGGGEETQYF.